The rows below give T cell receptor beta chains drawn from one sample of a study of T cells after yellow fever vaccination. TCRdb fed the 5' RACE reads into MiXCR, producing one record per CDR3 protein. In the table there are around 500,000 distinct CDR3 sequences, 20% to 25% of which are singletons. This material consisted of PBMCs, taken around 3 weeks after the first yellow fever vaccination. The receptors come from a man between 18 and 35 years old who received the YFV17D yellow fever vaccine. The CDR3 runs from the conserved cysteine through the conserved F or W. The D gene is left open where the match is weak. Size tells how often a clone was seen (once, few, many) or the class of an expanded clone, and some rows leave it out.

>-|TRBV20-1|TRBJ2-5|-
TGCAGTGCTAGGATTAGAGTCCAAGAGACCCAGTACTTC
CSARIRVQETQYF
>-|TRBV6-2/TRBV6-3|TRBJ1-5|TRBD1
TGTGCCAGCAGACAGGGGCGATATAGCAATCAGCCCCAGCATTTT
CASRQGRYSNQPQHF
>-|TRBV7-8|TRBJ2-3|-
TGTGCCAGCAGAGACCTCACAGATACGCAGTATTTT
CASRDLTDTQYF
>few|TRBV7-6|TRBJ2-1|TRBD1
TGTGCCAGCAGCCCTACAGGGGGCCAGCATGAGCAGTTCTTC
CASSPTGGQHEQFF
>-|TRBV4-3|TRBJ2-2|-
TGCGCCAGCAGCAACAGGGCCCGGGGCACCGGGGAGCTGTTTTTT
CASSNRARGTGELFF
>-|TRBV4-3|TRBJ2-1|TRBD1
TGCGCCAGCAGCCAACAGACAGGGGTTTTCATATATGAGCAGTTCTTC
CASSQQTGVFIYEQFF
>few|TRBV5-1|TRBJ2-5|TRBD1
TGCGCCAGCAGCTTGGGGGGGGACAGGGAAGAGACCCAGTACTTC
CASSLGGDREETQYF
>-|TRBV6-1|TRBJ2-2|TRBD2
TGTGCCAGCACCGAAACTCCGGGACTAGCGGGTAACACCGGGGAGCTGTTTTTT
CASTETPGLAGNTGELFF
>-|TRBV7-3|TRBJ2-2|-
TGTGCCAGCAGCCCATCGTCGAACACCGGGGAGCTGTTTTTT
CASSPSSNTGELFF
>many|TRBV7-9|TRBJ2-1|-
TGTGCCAGCAGTTCGAGCGGTGGCTCCTACAATGAGCAGTTCTTC
CASSSSGGSYNEQFF
>-|TRBV5-6|TRBJ2-7|-
TGTGCCAGCATCCCTCGTGGACAGTTCTACTACGAGCAGTACTTC
CASIPRGQFYYEQYF
>few|TRBV27|TRBJ2-5|TRBD1
TGTGCCAGCAGTTCGCGGACAGGGAGTGGGGGGCACCAAGAGACCCAGTACTTC
CASSSRTGSGGHQETQYF
>few|TRBV5-1|TRBJ2-1|TRBD2
TGCGCCAGCAGCTTGGACCCCTCCCTCTTAGCGGGGTCCTACAATGAGCAGTTCTTC
CASSLDPSLLAGSYNEQFF
>-|TRBV30|TRBJ1-1|-
TGTGCCTGGAGGGGGGATACAGGGAACACTGAAGCTTTCTTT
CAWRGDTGNTEAFF
>-|TRBV5-4|TRBJ1-1|-
TGTGCCAGCAGCCCACAGGTGCTAAACACTGAAGCTTTCTTT
CASSPQVLNTEAFF
>-|TRBV18|TRBJ1-3|TRBD1
TGTGCCAGCTCGTCCGGGACAGGCAACTCTGGAAACACCATATATTTT
CASSSGTGNSGNTIYF
>once|TRBV12-5|TRBJ2-1|-
TGTGCTAGTGGTCCGACGGGGCGTATAGTAAATGAGCGGTTCTTC
CASGPTGRIVNERFF
>-|TRBV7-9|TRBJ2-1|TRBD2
TGTGCCAGCAGCGTACGGGACTACTACAATGAGCAGTTCTTC
CASSVRDYYNEQFF
>-|TRBV12-3/TRBV12-4|TRBJ2-3|-
TGTGCCAGCAGCTCCGGGGACGCGGGCACAGATACGCAGTATTTT
CASSSGDAGTDTQYF
>-|TRBV20-1|TRBJ2-7|TRBD2
TGCAGTGCTCTACTAGCGGGGGGTTCCTACGAGCAGTACTTC
CSALLAGGSYEQYF
>few|TRBV7-2|TRBJ2-7|TRBD1
TGTGCCAGCAGCTCCAACAGGGGGTACGAGCAGTACTTC
CASSSNRGYEQYF
>many|TRBV20-1|TRBJ1-2|TRBD1
TGCAGTGCTACGGGGACAGGGGCCTATGGCTACACCTTC
CSATGTGAYGYTF
>few|TRBV6-5|TRBJ2-2|-
TGTGCCAGCAGTTATGATTCTGGGTACACCGGGGAGCTGTTTTTT
CASSYDSGYTGELFF
>-|TRBV20-1|TRBJ2-1|-
TGCAGTGCCCGGGGAGAAGGAAGGTCCTACAATGAGCAGTTCTTC
CSARGEGRSYNEQFF
>few|TRBV4-3|TRBJ2-7|-
TGCGCCAGCAGCCAAGATCTCTTAGGTGGCGAGCAGTACTTC
CASSQDLLGGEQYF
>-|TRBV7-2|TRBJ2-5|-
TGTGCCAGCAGCCCTACTGGCGCACCCATGAAGACCCAGTACTTC
CASSPTGAPMKTQYF
>-|TRBV5-1|TRBJ2-3|TRBD2
TGCGCCAGCAGCTTTGTAGTCGGGGGGGCATCAAATACGCAGTATTTT
CASSFVVGGASNTQYF
>-|TRBV28|TRBJ1-2|TRBD1
TGTGCCAGCAGTCCGGGGGACAGGGAAATAGATGGCTACACCTTC
CASSPGDREIDGYTF
>few|TRBV7-8|TRBJ1-6|TRBD1
TGTGCCAGCAGCTTAGCGACAGGGCGGCTTAATTCACCCCTCCACTTT
CASSLATGRLNSPLHF
>few|TRBV5-5|TRBJ2-5|-
TGTGCCAGCACCCTACTGGGGCTGCGGGCCCAGTACTTC
CASTLLGLRAQYF
>-|TRBV2|TRBJ2-3|-
TGTGCCAGCAGTGCGGTCCCGCGGATCACAGATACGCAGTATTTT
CASSAVPRITDTQYF
>many|TRBV3-1|TRBJ2-1|TRBD1
TGTGCCAGCAACCTAGGACAGGGGGCGAACAATGAGCAGTTCTTC
CASNLGQGANNEQFF
>few|TRBV7-6|TRBJ2-2|-
TGTGCCAGCAGCTTATCTAAGACAGCCGGGGAGCTGTTTTTT
CASSLSKTAGELFF
>-|TRBV13|TRBJ2-2|-
TGTGCCAGCAGCTTAGGAGTGGACAGCCCGAACACCGGGGAGCTGTTTTTT
CASSLGVDSPNTGELFF
>-|TRBV5-8|TRBJ2-7|-
TGTGCCAGCAGCTCCCCCCTCCTCAAAGGGGTCTACGAGCAGTACTTC
CASSSPLLKGVYEQYF
>many|TRBV24-1|TRBJ2-2|-
TGTGCCACCAGCCGGGACATACCAATCAACACCGGGGAGCTGTTTTTT
CATSRDIPINTGELFF
>once|TRBV12-3/TRBV12-4|TRBJ1-1|-
TGTGCCAGCAGTTTTCATAAAATGAACACTGAAGCTTTCTTT
CASSFHKMNTEAFF
>-|TRBV7-8|TRBJ2-3|-
TGTGCCAGCAGCTTAATTGCTTGGGCAGATACGCAGTATTTT
CASSLIAWADTQYF
>few|TRBV6-1|TRBJ2-7|-
TGTGCCAGCCATCCTCGCGGAGGGGGGATCTCTATCTCCTACGAGCAGTACTTC
CASHPRGGGISISYEQYF
>-|TRBV7-9|TRBJ1-2|-
TGTGCCAGCAGTAACGGGGCTAACTATGGCTACACCTTC
CASSNGANYGYTF
>few|TRBV9|TRBJ2-1|-
TGTGCCAGCAGCGTTGAGAGGGGTGAGCAGTTCTTC
CASSVERGEQFF
>-|TRBV24-1|TRBJ2-1|-
TGTGCCACCAGTGCCCAACTAAACGAGCAGTTCTTC
CATSAQLNEQFF
>few|TRBV10-3|TRBJ1-5|-
TGTGCCATTGGGGGGCTGTCCCCAGGTCAGCCCCAGCATTTT
CAIGGLSPGQPQHF
>few|TRBV5-1|TRBJ2-1|-
TGCGCCAGCAGCCTCCGGGACGGATACAATGAGCAGTTCTTC
CASSLRDGYNEQFF
>-|TRBV5-1|TRBJ1-4|-
TGCGCCAGCAGCTCCCAAACCGGACAGCGGCGTAATGAAAAACTGTTTTTT
CASSSQTGQRRNEKLFF